A selection of T cell receptor beta chains follows, all from one sample in a study of OX40 agonist ivuxolimab in advanced cancers. The method was immunoSEQ multiplex PCR; TCRdb's version includes in-frame clones alone and lacks a portion of them. The sample shows some 17,000 clones, about four fifths of them seen only once. Source: CD4+ or CD8+ T cells sorted from blood, taken in a trial of the OX40 agonist ivuxolimab. The receptor set was obtained from an adult with an advanced solid tumor such as melanoma, head and neck, liver or kidney cancer. Each CDR3 is given with its conserved first and last residue. The D gene is left open where the match is weak. The listing skips clone size in some rows; elsewhere it reads once, few, many or a size class.

d_call	clone_size	v_call	j_call	cdr3_aa	cdr3_nt
TRBD2	once	TRBV13	TRBJ2-2	CASSLRETGELFF	TGTGCCAGCAGCCTGCGGGAGACCGGGGAGCTGTTTTTT
TRBD1	.	TRBV29-1	TRBJ2-7	CSAGQAYEQYF	TGCAGCGCGGGACAGGCCTACGAGCAGTACTTC
.	.	TRBV28	TRBJ2-2	CASIGRVTGELFF	TGTGCCAGCATCGGTAGGGTCACCGGGGAGCTGTTTTTT
TRBD2	.	TRBV19	TRBJ2-1	CASSIDWASGAYNEQFF	TGTGCCAGTAGTATAGATTGGGCTAGCGGAGCTTACAATGAGCAGTTCTTC
.	.	TRBV2	TRBJ1-2	CASGDEGYTF	TGTGCCAGCGGGGATGAAGGCTACACCTTC
.	.	TRBV19	TRBJ2-7	CASRGAGWHEQYF	TGTGCCAGTAGGGGGGCAGGGTGGCACGAGCAGTACTTC
TRBD2	.	TRBV15	TRBJ2-1	CATRGLADPNEQFF	TGTGCCACCCGCGGACTAGCGGATCCTAATGAGCAGTTCTTC
.	medium-sized	TRBV7-2	TRBJ2-2	CASSPDMGDFYTGELFF	TGTGCCAGCAGCCCTGATATGGGGGACTTCTACACCGGGGAGCTGTTTTTT
TRBD2	few	TRBV7-2	TRBJ2-1	CASSLEGLAGWGHEQFF	TGTGCCAGCAGCTTAGAGGGACTAGCGGGATGGGGGCATGAGCAGTTCTTC
.	once	TRBV6-4	TRBJ1-1	CASRAGVVGEAFF	TGTGCCAGCAGAGCAGGGGTCGTGGGTGAAGCTTTCTTT
.	.	TRBV27	TRBJ1-5	CASSITRVTPQHF	TGTGCCAGCAGCATCACACGGGTTACGCCCCAGCATTTT
TRBD1	.	TRBV2	TRBJ1-2	CARQGWDYGYTF	TGTGCCAGACAGGGGTGGGACTATGGCTACACCTTC
.	.	TRBV6-5	TRBJ1-5	CASSYGGGQPQHF	TGTGCCAGCAGTTACGGGGGGGGTCAGCCCCAGCATTTT
.	.	TRBV11-2	TRBJ2-1	CASSSGDEQFF	TGTGCCAGCAGCTCAGGCGATGAGCAGTTCTTC
TRBD2	.	TRBV4-1	TRBJ2-7	CASSQDWVGRAVGGQYF	TGCGCCAGCAGCCAAGATTGGGTCGGGAGGGCCGTCGGTGGGCAGTACTTC
TRBD1	.	TRBV9	TRBJ2-5	CASSSDREETQYF	TGTGCCAGCAGCTCGGACAGGGAAGAGACCCAGTACTTC
TRBD2	.	TRBV29-1	TRBJ2-5	CSVDGTSGRWTAQYF	TGCAGCGTTGATGGGACTAGCGGGAGGTGGACGGCCCAGTACTTC
TRBD1	.	TRBV13	TRBJ2-7	CASRPDRGFSYEQYF	TGTGCCAGCCGACCGGACAGGGGGTTCTCCTACGAGCAGTACTTC
.	.	TRBV5-5	TRBJ1-1	CASSLRFTVDTEAFF	TGTGCCAGCAGCTTGAGGTTCACGGTGGACACTGAAGCTTTCTTT
.	.	TRBV4-1	TRBJ2-1	CASSSIDDRRYNEQFF	TGCGCCAGCAGCTCAATTGACGACCGACGATACAATGAGCAGTTCTTC
.	.	TRBV7-9	TRBJ2-7	CASSARTDEQYF	TGTGCCAGCAGCGCCCGGACAGACGAGCAGTACTTC
TRBD2	.	TRBV7-9	TRBJ2-2	CASRLPGGEDTGELFF	TGTGCCAGCAGACTCCCCGGGGGGGAGGACACCGGGGAGCTGTTTTTT
TRBD1	few	TRBV15	TRBJ1-5	CATSSTGTGSQPQHF	TGTGCCACCAGCAGCACCGGGACAGGGAGTCAGCCCCAGCATTTT
.	.	TRBV9	TRBJ1-4	CASSEGGEKLFF	TGTGCCAGCAGCGAGGGAGGAGAAAAACTGTTTTTT
TRBD2	.	TRBV30	TRBJ2-7	CAWSGTSGRVDEQYF	TGTGCCTGGAGCGGGACTAGCGGGAGGGTCGACGAGCAGTACTTC
TRBD1	.	TRBV19	TRBJ2-6	CASTDIAGTGDGANVLTF	TGTGCCAGTACCGATATCGCCGGGACAGGGGACGGGGCCAACGTCCTGACTTTC
TRBD2	medium-sized	TRBV7-9	TRBJ2-2	CASSPPRGRADTGELFF	TGTGCCAGCAGCCCCCCCCGGGGGAGGGCGGACACCGGGGAGCTGTTTTTT
.	.	TRBV6-5	TRBJ2-7	CASSLSSGAYEQYF	TGTGCCAGCAGCCTTTCTTCCGGGGCCTACGAGCAGTACTTC
.	.	TRBV7-9	TRBJ2-5	CASSLAAGQETQYF	TGTGCCAGCAGCTTAGCGGCTGGCCAAGAGACCCAGTACTTC
.	.	TRBV25-1	TRBJ2-5	CASSEGQIQETQYF	TGTGCCAGCAGTGAAGGACAAATACAAGAGACCCAGTACTTC
TRBD2	.	TRBV7-3	TRBJ2-3	CASSLLAADTQYF	TGTGCCAGCAGCTTACTAGCGGCCGATACGCAGTATTTT
.	few	TRBV5-6	TRBJ2-1	CASSSGVSSYNEQFF	TGTGCCAGCAGCTCGGGCGTCAGCTCCTACAATGAGCAGTTCTTC
.	.	TRBV6-6	TRBJ2-3	CASSYGAGWMDTQYF	TGTGCCAGCAGTTATGGGGCGGGGTGGATGGATACGCAGTATTTT
.	few	TRBV6-4	TRBJ2-3	CASSDGPGDSSTDTQYF	TGTGCCAGCAGTGACGGCCCTGGCGACTCTAGCACAGATACGCAGTATTTT
.	.	TRBV7-9	TRBJ2-7	CASSSDGFVSYEQYF	TGTGCCAGCAGCTCCGACGGATTCGTCTCCTACGAGCAGTACTTC
.	once	TRBV4-1	TRBJ1-2	CASSPKGQGYGYTF	TGCGCCAGCAGCCCTAAGGGGCAGGGCTATGGCTACACCTTC
.	once	TRBV27	TRBJ1-5	CASSFGGSNRPQHF	TGTGCCAGCAGTTTTGGGGGGAGCAATCGGCCCCAGCACTTT
TRBD1	.	TRBV27	TRBJ2-3	CASSLPGQGADTQYF	TGTGCCAGCAGCCTCCCGGGACAGGGTGCAGATACGCAGTATTTT
.	.	TRBV5-1	TRBJ2-2	CASSLVPGNTGELFF	TGCGCCAGCAGCTTGGTGCCAGGAAACACCGGGGAGCTGTTTTTT
.	.	TRBV30	TRBJ1-4	CAWRASRAEKLFF	TGTGCCTGGAGAGCTAGCCGAGCTGAAAAACTGTTTTTT
.	.	TRBV5-5	TRBJ2-1	CASSLAANEQFF	TGTGCCAGCAGCTTAGCTGCAAATGAGCAGTTCTTC
.	medium-sized	TRBV19	TRBJ1-1	CASSMTPVTEAFF	TGTGCCAGTAGTATGACTCCGGTAACTGAAGCTTTCTTT
.	.	TRBV5-6	TRBJ2-5	CASSYSETQYF	TGTGCCAGCAGCTACTCAGAGACCCAGTACTTC
.	.	TRBV15	TRBJ2-7	CATKGDSYEQYF	TGTGCCACGAAGGGGGACTCCTACGAGCAGTACTTC
.	.	TRBV27	TRBJ1-4	CASGALGVEKLFF	TGTGCCAGCGGAGCTCTGGGGGTTGAAAAACTGTTTTTT
.	.	TRBV5-1	TRBJ1-1	CASSLAGGETEAFF	TGCGCCAGCAGCTTGGCCGGAGGTGAGACTGAAGCTTTCTTT
.	.	TRBV29-1	TRBJ1-1	CSVETGGWDTEAFF	TGCAGCGTCGAAACCGGGGGGTGGGACACTGAAGCTTTCTTT
TRBD2	once	TRBV6-1	TRBJ2-2	CASSELSGGTGELFF	TGTGCCAGCAGTGAACTGTCGGGGGGAACCGGGGAGCTGTTTTTT
.	.	TRBV11-2	TRBJ1-1	CASSLAGTEAFF	TGTGCCAGCAGCTTAGCTGGCACTGAAGCTTTCTTT
.	.	TRBV9	TRBJ2-7	CASSVRASSYEQYF	TGTGCCAGCAGCGTCCGGGCTAGCTCCTACGAGCAGTACTTC
.	.	TRBV5-6	TRBJ2-5	CASSVAETQYF	TGTGCGAGTAGCGTAGCGGAGACCCAGTACTTC
.	once	TRBV7-9	TRBJ1-5	CASSFPGVPQHF	TGTGCCAGCAGCTTCCCCGGGGTGCCCCAGCATTTT
.	.	TRBV2	TRBJ2-7	CASSGPGRGGYEQYF	TGTGCCAGCAGTGGGCCAGGGCGGGGCGGGTACGAGCAGTACTTC